Listed below are T cell receptor beta chains from one sample, sequenced in a study of CD8+CD57+ T cells in acquired aplastic anemia. A single record per CDR3 protein comes from TCRdb applying MiXCR to the reads. The table includes 150,000 to 200,000 distinct CDR3 sequences, around 65% detected once. Material: sorted CD4+, CD8+, or CD8+CD57+ T cells (not recorded which) from PBMCs. These receptors all come from a human donor with severe aplastic anemia or a healthy control (not recorded which). CDR3s include the opening cysteine and the closing phenylalanine or tryptophan. A D gene is named only where the DNA matches it firmly. Clone size is stated in some rows and not others, as once, few, many or a class when expanded.

D,length,J,size,V,DNA,CDR3
NA,12,TRBJ1-1,many,TRBV27,TGTGCCAGCAGTTCCTCAGGGTTGGAAGCTTTCTTT,CASSSSGLEAFF
NA,12,TRBJ1-2,many,TRBV29-1,TGCAGCGTTGTGTCGGAGTTCTATGGCTACACCTTC,CSVVSEFYGYTF
NA,15,TRBJ1-1,many,TRBV6-2/TRBV6-3,TGTGCCAGCAGTTACGTCCGACCCATGAACACTGAAGCTTTCTTT,CASSYVRPMNTEAFF
TRBD2,16,TRBJ2-3,few,TRBV15,TGTGCCACCAGCACGGGACTAGCGGGGGGGCCAGATACGCAGTATTTT,CATSTGLAGGPDTQYF
NA,14,TRBJ2-7,NA,TRBV7-8,TGTGCCAGCAGCTTAGTTAGTAGCGGCTACGAGCAGTACTTC,CASSLVSSGYEQYF
TRBD1,13,TRBJ2-7,few,TRBV19,TGTGCCAGTAGTCCCCGACAGGGCTACGAGCAGTACTTC,CASSPRQGYEQYF
NA,13,TRBJ1-1,NA,TRBV2,TGTGCCAGCAGTGGACACCAGAACACTGAAGCTTTCTTT,CASSGHQNTEAFF
TRBD1,16,TRBJ2-2,few,TRBV4-3,TGCGCCAGCAGCCAAGGCCCATCACAGGGGTCCGGGGAGCTGTTTTTT,CASSQGPSQGSGELFF
NA,15,TRBJ2-3,NA,TRBV7-3,TGTGCCAGCAGCCCCGGGTGGGGGGCTGGAGATACGCAGTATTTT,CASSPGWGAGDTQYF
TRBD2,15,TRBJ2-3,NA,TRBV19,TGTGCCAGTAGAGCCGATCGGGACTACACAGATACGCAGTATTTT,CASRADRDYTDTQYF
NA,12,TRBJ2-5,NA,TRBV2,TGTGCCAGCGGTACAGATCAAGAGACCCAGTACTTC,CASGTDQETQYF
NA,14,TRBJ1-6,NA,TRBV20-1,TGCAGTGCTAGGAGGAGGGGACATAATTCACCCCTCCACTTT,CSARRRGHNSPLHF
TRBD2,16,TRBJ2-7,once,TRBV10-3,TGTGCCATCAGTGAAGGGCTAGCGGGAGGGCACTACGAGCAGTACTTC,CAISEGLAGGHYEQYF
NA,13,TRBJ1-4,NA,TRBV19,TGTGCCAGTACCCCGGGGGGCCATGAAAAACTGTTTTTT,CASTPGGHEKLFF
NA,14,TRBJ1-2,NA,TRBV6-5,TGTGCCAGCAGTTACGACCCAAGGGGCCATGGCTACACCTTC,CASSYDPRGHGYTF
TRBD1,18,TRBJ1-2,NA,TRBV7-9,TGCGCCAGCAGCCATGGGACAGTCTGGCCTGCAACTAACTATGGCTACACCTTC,CASSHGTVWPATNYGYTF
TRBD1,15,TRBJ2-5,NA,TRBV2,TGTGCCAGCAGTTCCCGGGACAGGGAACAAGAGACCCAGTACTTC,CASSSRDREQETQYF
TRBD1,16,TRBJ2-1,NA,TRBV9,TGTGCCAGCAGCGTAGGAGGGACAGGGCCAGGGAATGAGCAGTTCTTC,CASSVGGTGPGNEQFF
NA,11,TRBJ2-5,NA,TRBV6-4,TGTGCCAGCAGTCCAGTCGAGACCCAGTACTTC,CASSPVETQYF
TRBD2,16,TRBJ2-7,NA,TRBV19,TGTGCCAGTAACCCTAACCCGGGACTAGCGGGAGAAGAGCAGTACTTC,CASNPNPGLAGEEQYF
TRBD1,13,TRBJ1-3,NA,TRBV19,TGTGCCAGTAACAGGGGAACTGGAAACACCATATATTTT,CASNRGTGNTIYF
TRBD1,12,TRBJ2-5,NA,TRBV2,TGTGCCAGCCAGGACAGGGAAGAGACCCAGTACTTC,CASQDREETQYF
NA,13,TRBJ2-1,NA,TRBV7-7,TGTGCTAGAAGCTTAGACAGAAACAATGAGCAGTTCTTC,CARSLDRNNEQFF
NA,13,TRBJ2-5,NA,TRBV2,TGTGCCAGCAGTGGCACTTCGGGAGAGACCCAGTACTTC,CASSGTSGETQYF
TRBD1,15,TRBJ1-6,NA,TRBV2,TGTGCCAGCAGTGCCAGGACAGGGGAGCATTCACCCCTCCACTTT,CASSARTGEHSPLHF
NA,14,TRBJ2-7,NA,TRBV7-8,TGTGCCAGCAGCTCCCGGGACCGAAACTACGAGCAGTACTTC,CASSSRDRNYEQYF
TRBD1,16,TRBJ2-1,NA,TRBV7-6,TGTGCCAGCAGCTTACGGGGGACAGGGTCCTACAATGAGCAGTTCTTC,CASSLRGTGSYNEQFF
NA,13,TRBJ1-6,NA,TRBV7-2,TGTGCCAGCAGCAGAAGAGGGGGTTCACCCCTCCACTTT,CASSRRGGSPLHF
NA,15,TRBJ1-4,NA,TRBV2,TGTGCCAGCAGCTTAGCGGGGGGAACTAATGAAAAACTGTTTTTT,CASSLAGGTNEKLFF
NA,14,TRBJ1-2,NA,TRBV10-3,TGTGCCATCAGTGAGTTGGCAGGTTCCTATGGCTACACCTTC,CAISELAGSYGYTF
NA,13,TRBJ2-3,NA,TRBV10-3,TGTGCCATCCCCGGAGCGACCACAGATACGCAGTATTTT,CAIPGATTDTQYF
NA,14,TRBJ1-2,NA,TRBV7-2,TGTGCCAGCAGCTTAGAACAGGGAAAATATGGCTACACCTTC,CASSLEQGKYGYTF
TRBD1,14,TRBJ1-1,NA,TRBV7-9,TGCGCCAGCAGCCAAGGGACAGGGGGCACTGAAGCTTTCTTT,CASSQGTGGTEAFF
NA,13,TRBJ2-7,once,TRBV19,TGTGCCAGTAGTATCTCAGGGGTCCACGAGCAGTACTTC,CASSISGVHEQYF